A single sample gave rise to the 17 T cell receptor beta chains below, sequenced in a study of shared clonotypes between healthy human individuals. Clones were sequenced by immunoSEQ multiplex PCR, and TCRdb holds only the in-frame ones, with some missing. This table has approximately 2.1 million clones, approximately 93% appearing once. The sample comprised naive CD4+ T cells from PBMCs. The subset denotes: CD45RA+ positively selected. These TCRs come from a man between 18 and 29 years old in good health. Some clones in this sample may be carry-over from other donors' samples.

The chain has TRBV5-1 and TRBJ1-3, with no clear D. This CDR3 has 12 amino acids. CDR1 and CDR2 (germline): SGHRS, YFSETQ. The V and J ends lost 2 bases and 4 bases respectively, with 4 bases between them. The CDR3, as DNA: TGCGCCAGCAGCTTTCCGGGAAACACCATATATTTT. Its translation is CASSFPGNTIYF.

The genes are TRBV28 and TRBJ1-2, with TRBD1 matching 8 bases. The CDR3 has 13 amino acids. Germline V gene lookup returns CDR1 MDHEN and CDR2 SYDVKM. The J segment lost 2 bases and the V segment lost 7 bases, leaving 3 bases of the junction unmatched. The CDR3 bases are TGTGCCAGCACCGGGACAGGAAACTATGGCTACACCTTC. It codes for CASTGTGNYGYTF.

This clone has only one observation. V gene TRBV4-3 combines with J gene TRBJ2-1; maybe TRBD2 (6 bases). With 3 bases removed from V and 0 bases from J, the gap between germline ends came to 18 bases. Germline CDR1 and CDR2: LGHNA and YSLEER. This CDR3 has 18 residues. CDR3 amino acids: CASSHPGLPASSYNEQFF. The CDR3, as DNA: TGCGCCAGCAGCCACCCGGGACTTCCAGCTAGCTCCTACAATGAGCAGTTCTTC.

This clone is a singleton in its sample. CDR3 DNA: TGTGCCAGCAGTGAGGGGACAGGGGAAACTGAAGCTTTCTTT. It specifies CASSEGTGETEAFF. The J gene is TRBJ1-1, the V gene TRBV6-1; 10 positions agree with TRBD1. V lost 3 bases, J lost 5 bases, and 3 bases stayed unmatched. From germline, CDR1 is MNHNS and CDR2 SASEGT. The CDR3 length is 14 residues.

This clone was recorded once. Different DNA sequences within this sample yield the same CDR3. V usage is TRBV18 and J usage is TRBJ1-2; no clear D gene. This CDR3 has 13 amino acids. Germline V gene lookup returns CDR1 KGHSH and CDR2 LQKENI. V dropped 6 bases and J dropped 8 bases, with 16 bases sitting between them. DNA of the CDR3: TGTGCCAGCTCGCCAATCACCGCGCAAGGCTACACCTTC. It specifies CASSPITAQGYTF.

The chain joins TRBV4-2 to TRBJ1-5, with a possible D match to TRBD1 (6 bases). Germline V gene lookup returns CDR1 LGHNA and CDR2 YNFKEQ. This CDR3 comprises 18 residues. V shed 3 bases and J shed 3 bases, with 21 bases lying between them. Written as DNA, the CDR3 is TGTGCCAGCAGCCAGAAAACAGGGACCCCAAACTACAATCAGCCCCAGCATTTT. This translates into CASSQKTGTPNYNQPQHF.

In the case of this clone: Other nucleotide sequences in the sample specify the same CDR3. This chain links TRBV19 with TRBJ1-5, with 7 bases that match TRBD1. The CDR3 is made up of 13 amino acids. Looked up from germline, CDR1 is LNHDA and CDR2 is SQIVND (reference sequence). J gave up 6 bases and V 6 bases, and 5 bases lay outside the gene matches. The CDR3 reads CASSRQGGQPQHF. CDR3 coding DNA: TGTGCCAGTAGCAGACAGGGCGGTCAGCCCCAGCATTTT.

CDR3 DNA sequence: TGCGCCAGCAGCATAGGACAGACCGGGGAGACCCAGTACTTC. Translation: CASSIGQTGETQYF. The chain has TRBV5-1 and TRBJ2-5; D possibly corresponds to TRBD1 (6 bases). Germline V gene lookup returns CDR1 SGHRS and CDR2 YFSETQ. The CDR3 runs to 14 residues. The V and J ends lost 4 bases and 5 bases respectively, with 15 bases between them.

This clone was seen once. The chain uses TRBV28 and TRBJ2-3; possibly TRBD2 for D (6 bases). The length of the CDR3 is 14 residues. V lost 6 bases to trimming and J lost 1 base, with 11 bases between them. Germline V CDR1 and CDR2: MDHEN, SYDVKM. CDR3 DNA: TGTGCCAGCAGGGGGTCGGGGGGCACAGATACGCAGTATTTT. This encodes CASRGSGGTDTQYF.

This clone was counted only a few times. The chain couples TRBV30 to TRBJ2-1; TRBD1 matches at 8 bases. The V segment lost 0 bases and the J segment 8 bases; nucleotides outside the gene matches: 6. Per the germline V gene, CDR1 is GTSNPN and CDR2 is SVGIG (reference sequence). This CDR3 region has 14 residues. DNA for the CDR3: TGTGCCTGGAGTGTAGACAGGGGTGTAGATGAGCAGTTCTTC. Its protein product is CAWSVDRGVDEQFF.

This chain uses TRBV19 with TRBJ2-6; 9 bases line up with TRBD1. The trim removed 11 bases at V and 0 bases at J, leaving 8 bases unmatched. CDR1 LNHDA and CDR2 SQIVND come from the germline V gene (reference sequence). CDR3 length equals 16 residues. The CDR3 DNA is TGTGCCGTCAACAGGGGGCAAACCTCTGGGGCCAACGTCCTGACTTTC. This gives the protein CAVNRGQTSGANVLTF.

The genes are TRBV5-1 and TRBJ1-4; D uncertain. The CDR3 spans 14 residues. Germline V gene sequence: CDR1 SGHRS, CDR2 YFSETQ. The V end lost 7 bases, the J end lost 3 bases, and 13 bases lay between the germline ends. CDR3 coding DNA: TGCGCCAGCGGTAGAGGACGGTCTAATGAAAAACTGTTTTTT. This sequence encodes CASGRGRSNEKLFF.

V and J are TRBV7-3 and TRBJ1-3; weak D call: TRBD1 (5 bases). The CDR3 contains 15 residues. From germline, CDR1 is SGHTA and CDR2 FQGTGA. V was cut by 2 bases and J by 1 base, with 9 bases left in between. The CDR3 coding sequence is TGTGCCAGCAGCTTATGGGGGACGTCTGGAAACACCATATATTTT. Residues: CASSLWGTSGNTIYF.

This rearrangement joins TRBV7-9 to TRBJ1-4, with TRBD1 matching over 10 bases. The CDR3 is made up of 17 amino acids. V lost 0 bases to trimming and J lost 7 bases; unmatched junction nucleotides: 8. Germline assignment: CDR1 SEHNR and CDR2 FQNEAQ (reference sequence). The CDR3 reads CASSLAGSGTGVEKLFF. The CDR3, as DNA: TGTGCCAGCAGCTTAGCAGGTTCTGGGACAGGGGTTGAAAAACTGTTTTTT.

V and J are TRBV18 and TRBJ1-2; TRBD1 is a possible D gene (5 bases). The germline gives CDR1 KGHSH, CDR2 LQKENI. CDR3 length: 14 amino acids. V lost 1 base, J lost 6 bases, and 12 bases lay in between. CDR3 sequence: CASSPRRGEDGYTF. The CDR3 DNA is TGTGCCAGCTCACCACGGAGGGGCGAAGATGGCTACACCTTC.

This chain links TRBV28 with TRBJ2-7, with 9 bases matching TRBD1. CDR1 MDHEN and CDR2 SYDVKM come from the germline V gene. This CDR3 spans 13 amino acids. Trimming cost V 9 bases and J 7 bases; bases outside gene matches: 10. CDR3 coding DNA: TGTGCCAGACAGGGGGCACTGGACGTGGAGCAGTACTTC. Encoded protein: CARQGALDVEQYF.

This chain connects TRBV7-2 to TRBJ2-7, with 9 bases fitting TRBD1. J lost 4 bases, V lost 2 bases, and 9 bases had no gene match. The germline gives CDR1 SGHTA, CDR2 FQGNSA. This CDR3 is 16 amino acids long. CDR3 sequence reads: CASSLRPVTGGYEQYF. The CDR3 region has the DNA TGTGCCAGCAGCTTACGCCCCGTGACAGGGGGGTACGAGCAGTACTTC.